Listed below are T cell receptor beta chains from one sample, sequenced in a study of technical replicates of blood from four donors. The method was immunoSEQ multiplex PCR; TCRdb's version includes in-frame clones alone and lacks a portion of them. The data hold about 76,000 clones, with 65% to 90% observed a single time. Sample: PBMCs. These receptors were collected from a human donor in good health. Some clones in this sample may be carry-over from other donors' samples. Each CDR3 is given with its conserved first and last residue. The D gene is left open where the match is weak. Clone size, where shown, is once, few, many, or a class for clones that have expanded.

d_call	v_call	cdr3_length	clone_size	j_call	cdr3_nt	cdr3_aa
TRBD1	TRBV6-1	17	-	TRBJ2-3	TGTGCCAGCAGTGTCGGGACAGGGGGCGTTCGGACAGATACGCAGTATTTT	CASSVGTGGVRTDTQYF
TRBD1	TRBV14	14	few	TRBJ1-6	TGTGCCAGCAGACACGGGACAGTTAATTCACCCCTCCACTTT	CASRHGTVNSPLHF
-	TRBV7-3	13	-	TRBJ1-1	TGTGCCAGCAGCATAGAGGCGAACACTGAAGCTTTCTTT	CASSIEANTEAFF
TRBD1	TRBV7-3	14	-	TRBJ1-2	TGTGCCAGCAGCGCAGGGACAGGGGCCTATGGCTACACCTTC	CASSAGTGAYGYTF
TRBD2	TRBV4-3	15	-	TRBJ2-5	TGCGCCAGCAGCCTCAGGACTAGCGGGAGGCAGACCCAGTACTTC	CASSLRTSGRQTQYF
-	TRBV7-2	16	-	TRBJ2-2	TGTGCCAGCAGCCTACGTACTGGAGCGAACACCGGGGAGCTGTTTTTT	CASSLRTGANTGELFF
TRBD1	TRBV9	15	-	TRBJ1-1	TGTGCCAGCAGACCGGGACAGGGAATCGGCACTGAAGCTTTCTTT	CASRPGQGIGTEAFF
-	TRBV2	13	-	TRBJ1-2	TGTGCCAGCGCCCTCAACAGTAACTATGGCTACACCTTC	CASALNSNYGYTF
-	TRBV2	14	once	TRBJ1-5	TGTGCCAGCAGCACAGAATATAGCAATCAGCCCCAGCATTTT	CASSTEYSNQPQHF
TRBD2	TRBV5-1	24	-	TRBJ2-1	TGCGCCAGCAGCTTGGAGGGGGGGCCACCGGGACTAGCGGGGGGCAGGTCGCCCTACAATGAGCAGTTCTTC	CASSLEGGPPGLAGGRSPYNEQFF
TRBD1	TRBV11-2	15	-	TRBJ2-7	TGTGCCAGCAGCCCCCCGGGACAGGGGTACTACGAGCAGTACTTC	CASSPPGQGYYEQYF
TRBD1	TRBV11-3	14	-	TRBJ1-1	TGTGCCAGCAGCGAAAGACAGGGGGCGGCTGAAGCTTTCTTT	CASSERQGAAEAFF
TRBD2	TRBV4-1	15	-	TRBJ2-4	TGCGCCAGCAGCCAAACAGGGACTAGCGGGGGGAAGGAGTACTTC	CASSQTGTSGGKEYF
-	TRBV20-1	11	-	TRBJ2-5	TGCAGTGCTAGCGTGTCAGAGACCCAGTACTTC	CSASVSETQYF
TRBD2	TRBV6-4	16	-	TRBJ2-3	TGTGCCAGCAGTGAGAGGACTAGCGGGGGGGCAGATACGCAGTATTTT	CASSERTSGGADTQYF
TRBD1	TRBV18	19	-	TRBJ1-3	TGTGCCAGCTCCCCCCGGTTAGGGGACAGGCACATCTCTGGAAACACCATATATTTT	CASSPRLGDRHISGNTIYF
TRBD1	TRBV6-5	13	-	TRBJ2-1	TGTGCCAGCCGGGACAGTGGAAGGGATGAGCAGTTCTTC	CASRDSGRDEQFF
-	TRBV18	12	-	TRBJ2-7	TGTGCCAGCTCACCGGTTGGGAGGGAGCAGTACTTC	CASSPVGREQYF
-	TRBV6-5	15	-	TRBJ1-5	TGTGCCAGCAGTTCGGAGTACTTTAGCAATCAGCCCCAGCATTTT	CASSSEYFSNQPQHF
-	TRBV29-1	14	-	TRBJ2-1	TGCAGCGTTGACCCGCGGGGGCTGCACAATGAGCAGTTCTTC	CSVDPRGLHNEQFF
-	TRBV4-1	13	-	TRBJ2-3	TGCGCCAGCAGCCGGGCCCACACAGATACGCAGTATTTT	CASSRAHTDTQYF
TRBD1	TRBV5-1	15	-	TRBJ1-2	TGCGCCAGCAGCTGGGACAGGGGGTCTAACTATGGCTACACCTTC	CASSWDRGSNYGYTF
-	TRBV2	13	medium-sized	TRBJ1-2	TGTGCCAGCAGGGCGGGAAGCAACTATGGCTACACCTTC	CASRAGSNYGYTF
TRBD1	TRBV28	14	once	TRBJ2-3	TGTGCCAGCAGTCCCGGGACAGGGGCAGATACGCAGTATTTT	CASSPGTGADTQYF
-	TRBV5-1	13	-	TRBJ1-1	TGCGCCAGCAGATCTCCGGGGAACACTGAAGCTTTCTTT	CASRSPGNTEAFF
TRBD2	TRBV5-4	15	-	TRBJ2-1	TGTGCCAGCAGCTTGGGACTAGCGGGTAATGTAGGGCAGTTCTTC	CASSLGLAGNVGQFF
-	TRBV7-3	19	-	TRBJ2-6	TGTGCCAGCAGCCACTCAGACTGGGGGGGGCGCTCTGGGGCCAACGTCCTGACTTTC	CASSHSDWGGRSGANVLTF
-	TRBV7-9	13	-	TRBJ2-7	TGTGCCAGCAGCTTGAGGACAGCCTACGAGCAGTACTTC	CASSLRTAYEQYF
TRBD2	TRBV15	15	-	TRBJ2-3	TGTGCCACCAGCGACGGGGCGGGAGTGGGAGATACGCAGTATTTT	CATSDGAGVGDTQYF
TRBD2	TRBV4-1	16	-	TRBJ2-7	TGCGCCAGCAGCCAAAACCTAGCGGGAGGGGCCTACGAGCAGTACTTC	CASSQNLAGGAYEQYF
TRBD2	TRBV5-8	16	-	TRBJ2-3	TGTGCCAGCAGCCCCGGGACTAGCGGGACTACAGATACGCAGTATTTT	CASSPGTSGTTDTQYF
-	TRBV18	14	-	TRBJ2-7	TGTGCCAGCTCACCAAACAGGGTCTCTGACGAGCAGTACTTC	CASSPNRVSDEQYF
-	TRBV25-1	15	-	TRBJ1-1	TGTGCCAGCAGCCGCAGATCGGACAGTAACACTGAAGCTTTCTTT	CASSRRSDSNTEAFF
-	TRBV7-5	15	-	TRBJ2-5	TGTGCCAGAAGCTGGCCGGGAGAGATCCAAGAGACCCAGTACTTC	CARSWPGEIQETQYF
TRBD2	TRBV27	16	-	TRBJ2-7	TGTGCCAGCAGTCCGGGTAGCGGGGGGTGGTCCTACGAGCAGTACTTC	CASSPGSGGWSYEQYF
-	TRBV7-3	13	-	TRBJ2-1	TGTGCCAGCAGCTCCTCGGGTCGCATTGAGCAGTTCTTC	CASSSSGRIEQFF
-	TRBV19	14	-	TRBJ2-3	TGTGCCAGTAGTATAGATCCGGGTACAGATACGCAGTATTTT	CASSIDPGTDTQYF
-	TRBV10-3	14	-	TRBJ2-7	TGTGCCATCAGTGATCGGGACTCCTCCTACGAGCAGTACTTC	CAISDRDSSYEQYF
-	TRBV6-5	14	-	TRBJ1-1	TGTGCCAGCAGTTACTCGGAGGGAAACACTGAAGCTTTCTTT	CASSYSEGNTEAFF
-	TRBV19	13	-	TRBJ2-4	TGTGCCAGTCTAAACAGGGAAAATGACATTCAGTACTTC	CASLNRENDIQYF
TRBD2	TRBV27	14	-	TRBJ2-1	TGTGCCAGCAGCAACTCGGGCGGGAGAAATGAGCAGTTCTTC	CASSNSGGRNEQFF
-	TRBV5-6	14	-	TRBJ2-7	TGTGCCAGCAGCTTGGAGGCTAGATCCTACGAGCAGTACTTC	CASSLEARSYEQYF